The rows below give T cell receptor beta chains drawn from one sample of a study of Ad26.COV2.S vaccination and SARS-CoV-2 variants. Sequencing was performed with immunoSEQ multiplex PCR; in TCRdb, only in-frame clones are kept and a portion is missing. This repertoire shows 350,000 to 400,000 clones, around 91% found once; its top ten account for 1.5% to 2%. This material consisted of peripheral blood, taken in a trial of Ad26.COV2.S vaccine versus placebo. The receptor set was obtained from a person between 18 and 60 years old who received the Ad26.COV2.S COVID-19 vaccine or a placebo. Both conserved end residues are part of each CDR3. D genes are given only for firm matches. Where a row states a size, it is once, few, many or the class of an expanded clone; other rows omit it.

J,V,D,size,DNA,CDR3
TRBJ2-2,TRBV28,.,.,TGTGCCAGTAGAAGAACCAACACCGGGGAGCTGTTTTTT,CASRRTNTGELFF
TRBJ1-6,TRBV5-1,TRBD1,few,TGCGCCAGCAAACGGGAGGGGGCGTCCTATAATTCACCCCTCCACTTT,CASKREGASYNSPLHF
TRBJ2-5,TRBV6-5,.,few,TGTGCCAGCAGTTACGGGTCCGGGGAAGAGACCCAGTACTTC,CASSYGSGEETQYF
TRBJ2-2,TRBV5-4,TRBD2,.,TGTGCCAGCAGCCCCGGGACTAGCGGGAGTATGAGGGAGCTGTTTTTT,CASSPGTSGSMRELFF
TRBJ2-3,TRBV27,.,.,TGTGCCAGCAGTGCCACTCTTCAGGGGATGGGAGATACGCAGTATTTT,CASSATLQGMGDTQYF
TRBJ2-7,TRBV28,TRBD1,.,TGTGCCAGCAGTTTGGGACAGGGGTACGAGCAGTACTTC,CASSLGQGYEQYF
TRBJ1-5,TRBV9,TRBD1,.,TGTGCCAGCAGCCTTGGGACAGGGAATCAGCCCCAGCATTTT,CASSLGTGNQPQHF
TRBJ2-3,TRBV6-2/TRBV6-3,.,.,TGTGCCAGCAGTCCACAGACAGATACGCAGTATTTT,CASSPQTDTQYF
TRBJ1-5,TRBV28,TRBD1,.,TGTGCCAGCAGTCCTTTAGAGGGACAGGGAAGTCAGCCCCAGCATTTT,CASSPLEGQGSQPQHF
TRBJ1-1,TRBV2,TRBD1,.,TGTGCCAGCAGTGCGGGACAGGTAACACTGAAAGCTTTCTTT,CASSAGQVTLKAFF
TRBJ2-6,TRBV7-2,.,.,TGTGCCAGCAGCCTGTCACAGAACTCTGGGGCCAACGTCCTGACTTTC,CASSLSQNSGANVLTF
TRBJ2-1,TRBV5-1,.,.,TGCGCCAGCAGCCCAGGGGTTCGCCACTACAATGAGCAGTTCTTC,CASSPGVRHYNEQFF
TRBJ2-3,TRBV30,TRBD2,.,TGTGCCTGGAGTGTTGGCGGGAGGGCCTTCCGCACAGATACGCAGTATTTT,CAWSVGGRAFRTDTQYF
TRBJ2-2,TRBV19,TRBD2,.,TGTGCCAGTAGTATCCCAGCGGGAGTCCCCGGGGAGCTGTTTTTT,CASSIPAGVPGELFF
TRBJ1-6,TRBV30,.,.,TGTGCCTGGAGTGTTTCTGGGTTTGGTTCACCCCTCCACTTT,CAWSVSGFGSPLHF
TRBJ2-7,TRBV7-2,.,.,TGTGCCAGCAGCTGGGACCAATCCTACGAGCAGTACTTC,CASSWDQSYEQYF